Below are 20 T cell receptor beta chains sequenced from a single sample in a study of OX40 agonist ivuxolimab in advanced cancers. Clones were read by immunoSEQ multiplex PCR, and TCRdb kept only the in-frame ones, dropping some. Among 75,000 to 80,000 clones listed, 84% were seen once. The sequences come from CD4+ or CD8+ T cells sorted from blood, collected in a trial of the OX40 agonist ivuxolimab. The receptors come from an adult with an advanced solid tumor such as melanoma, head and neck, liver or kidney cancer.

The chain carries TRBV27 and TRBJ1-5; tentative D call: TRBD1 (5 bases). The CDR3 totals 16 residues. V gave up 3 bases and J gave up 0 bases, with 12 bases separating them. Germline V gene data show CDR1 as MNHEY and CDR2 as SMNVEV (reference sequence). DNA of the CDR3: TGTGCCAGCAGTTTGGGTTGGGGCCTTAGCAATCAGCCCCAGCATTTT. It specifies CASSLGWGLSNQPQHF.

The V and J genes are TRBV7-2 and TRBJ1-5; D is ambiguous. This CDR3 contains 12 residues. Trimming took off 2 bases at V and 6 bases at J, with 5 bases between the two ends. CDR1 is SGHTA and CDR2 is FQGNSA in the germline V gene. CDR3 nucleotide sequence: TGTGCCAGCAGCTTACAGAGTCAGCCCCAGCATTTT. It is translated as CASSLQSQPQHF.

This clone was recorded only once. The gene calls are TRBV4-2 and TRBJ2-1; perhaps TRBD1 as D (6 bases). This CDR3 is 14 amino acids long. The V gene's germline CDR1 is LGHNA and CDR2 YNFKEQ. The V end was cut by 0 bases, the J end by 6 bases, with 9 bases between. The CDR3 sequence: CASSQDRGRNEQFF. DNA for the CDR3: TGTGCCAGCAGCCAAGACAGGGGCCGCAATGAGCAGTTCTTC.

This clone was recorded many times. This sequence joins TRBV11-2 and TRBJ1-2; no clear D. CDR1 SGHAT and CDR2 FQNNGV come from the germline V gene. The CDR3 length is 13 residues. V lost 1 base and J lost 6, with 9 bases in between. The chain's CDR3 is CASSLVGQNGYTF. The CDR3 bases are TGTGCCAGCAGCTTAGTCGGGCAAAATGGCTACACCTTC.

The CDR3 DNA sequence: TGTGCCAGCAGCCAAGATCTGGGTTGGAAAGGCTACACCTTC. As protein: CASSQDLGWKGYTF. The V and J genes are TRBV14 and TRBJ1-2; D gene ambiguous. The CDR3 loop spans 14 amino acids. V was shortened by 0 bases and J by 8 bases, with 13 bases between the two germline ends. Germline loops: CDR1 SGHDN, CDR2 FVKESK.

Remarks on this clone: This same CDR3 is encoded by further DNA sequences in the sample. V usage is TRBV20-1 and J usage is TRBJ2-5; no reliable D call. The J call is in doubt because the DNA end fits TRBJ2-7 better. This CDR3 spans 11 amino acids. Germline CDR1 DFQATT, CDR2 SNEGSKA (reference sequence). CDR3 DNA: TGCAGTGCTAACGGGCCTCACGAGCAGTACTTC. It specifies CSANGPHEQYF.

The V call is TRBV7-9, the J call TRBJ1-2, with no clear D. V lost 5 bases and J lost 4, with 11 bases in between. Germline V gene data show CDR1 as SEHNR and CDR2 as FQNEAQ (reference sequence). CDR3 size: 13 residues. The CDR3 nucleotides read TGTGCCAGCAGCCTATATGGACTCTATGGCTACACCTTC. Translated, it gives CASSLYGLYGYTF.

The rearrangement uses TRBV29-1 and TRBJ1-1; D perhaps matches TRBD1 (5 bases). Germline values: CDR1 SQVTM, CDR2 ANQGSEA. CDR3 length: 12 residues. The ends were cut back, 6 bases at V and 3 bases at J, with 11 bases in the middle. This CDR3 is CSVKRGDTEAFF. Here the CDR3 DNA reads TGCAGCGTGAAAAGGGGAGACACTGAAGCTTTCTTT.

V and J are TRBV11-2 and TRBJ1-2, with no clear D. The CDR3 length is 13 residues. The V end was cut by 2 bases, the J end by 4 bases, with 8 bases between. CDR1 is SGHAT and CDR2 is FQNNGV in the germline V gene. CDR3 bases: TGTGCCAGCAGCTTAAGCAACGGCTATGGCTACACCTTC. Amino acid sequence: CASSLSNGYGYTF. Filled out from reference TRBV11-2 and TRBJ1-2, the complete variable domain reads EAGVAQSPRYKIIEKRQSVAFWCNPISGHATLYWYQQILGQGPKLLIQFQNNGVVDDSQLPKDRFSAERLKGVDSTLKIQPAKLEDSAVYLCASSLSNGYGYTFGSGTRLTVV.

With regard to this clone: Mismatch with germline at one junction end may stem from a read error. The chain uses TRBV18 and TRBJ1-2; TRBD1 might be the D (5 bases). CDR3 length: 14 residues. Germline V gene data show CDR1 as KGHSH and CDR2 as LQKENI. The DNA of the CDR3 is TGTGCCTGCTCACCTCCGACGGGACACTATGGCTACACCTTC. Its protein is CACSPPTGHYGYTF.

The genes are TRBV28 and TRBJ1-6; D is unclear. Per germline, CDR1 MDHEN and CDR2 SYDVKM. This CDR3 is 13 amino acids long. Deletions cut 8 bases from V and 9 bases from J, with 14 bases between. CDR3 DNA: TGTGCCAGCTGGGCCCCGATCGGTTCACCCCTCCACTTT. Translated: CASWAPIGSPLHF.

J is TRBJ1-2 and V is TRBV6-5; 7 bases line up with TRBD1. With 6 bases clipped from V and 5 bases from J, the junction kept 9 bases outside the gene matches. This CDR3 is built from 14 residues. Germline CDR1 is MNHEY and CDR2 is SVGAGI. Here the CDR3 reads CASSALGGWYGYTF. DNA of the CDR3: TGTGCCAGCAGCGCCTTAGGGGGCTGGTATGGCTACACCTTC.

This clone has a single count. The chain recombines TRBV7-3 with TRBJ1-1; D gene ambiguous. The CDR3 sequence is 16 residues long. Germline CDR1 and CDR2: SGHTA and FQGTGA. Trimming removed 4 bases at V and 4 bases at J, with 19 bases between. CDR3: CASSSYEMEGPTEAFF. The CDR3 nucleotides are TGTGCCAGCAGCTCGTATGAAATGGAAGGGCCCACTGAAGCTTTCTTT.

This clone has only one observation. This chain joins TRBV5-4 and TRBJ2-2; D gene ambiguous. The germline V gene encodes CDR1 SGHNT and CDR2 YYREEE (reference sequence). The CDR3 covers 12 residues. V was pared by 2 bases and J by 4 bases, with 3 bases between. DNA of the CDR3: TGTGCCAGCAGCTTAATCACCGGGGAGCTGTTTTTT. Translated, it gives CASSLITGELFF.

The chain carries TRBV5-1 and TRBJ2-1, with 7 bases aligning to TRBD1. This CDR3 contains 16 residues. Per germline, CDR1 SGHRS and CDR2 YFSETQ. The trim removed 2 bases at V and 1 base at J, leaving 6 bases unmatched. The CDR3 nucleotides are TGCGCCAGCAGCTTAGAGGGGGCCCTTTCCTACAATGAGCAGTTCTTC. Its protein product is CASSLEGALSYNEQFF.

The chain has TRBV19 and TRBJ1-1; 9 nucleotides line up with TRBD1. The CDR3 extends over 14 amino acids. Trimming took 5 bases from V and 6 from J; bases not matched to a gene: 7. Germline CDR1 and CDR2: LNHDA and SQIVND (reference sequence). Here the CDR3 DNA reads TGTGCCAGTAGTTGGGGACAGGGTGGAGCTGAAGCTTTCTTT. Protein product: CASSWGQGGAEAFF.

The V gene is TRBV5-1, the J gene TRBJ1-3; 9 bases match TRBD1. Germline lookup yields CDR1 SGHRS and CDR2 YFSETQ. V lost 3 bases, J lost 1 base, and 11 bases stayed unmatched. The CDR3 sequence is 18 residues long. Here the CDR3 DNA reads TGCGCCAGCAGCTATTCGGGGAAACAGGGGGCTTCTGGAAACACCATATATTTT. This translates into CASSYSGKQGASGNTIYF.

This rearrangement joins TRBV13 to TRBJ1-3; D remains ambiguous. The CDR3 runs 15 residues. The ends were cut back, 1 base at V and 2 bases at J, with 9 bases in the middle. Germline loops: CDR1 PRHDT, CDR2 FYEKMQ (reference sequence). The CDR3 DNA reads TGTGCCAGCAGCTTAGATCTGAGTACTGGAAACACCATATATTTT. Protein product: CASSLDLSTGNTIYF.

V is TRBV7-9 and J is TRBJ1-4; D is possibly TRBD1 (5 bases). CDR3 length: 15 amino acids. Germline V gene lookup returns CDR1 SEHNR and CDR2 FQNEAQ (reference sequence). V was clipped by 1 base and J by 4 bases, with 10 bases between them. The CDR3 DNA reads as TGTGCCAGCAGCTTAGATGGCAGGGATAATGAAAAACTGTTTTTT. This gives the protein CASSLDGRDNEKLFF.

This rearrangement joins TRBV19 to TRBJ2-4; a weak D match, TRBD1 (5 bases). CDR1 is LNHDA, CDR2 SQIVND, per germline (reference sequence). The CDR3 length is 14 residues. V was cut by 2 bases and J by 8 bases, with 13 bases left in between. This CDR3 reads CASSITRVKDIQYF. CDR3 in DNA: TGTGCCAGTAGTATAACCAGGGTGAAGGACATTCAGTACTTC.